These T cell receptor beta chains were read from a single sample in a study of metastatic and nonmetastatic thyroid tumors. TCRdb used MiXCR to call clones anew from the PCR reads. Of around 22,000 clones listed, 35% to 45% are singletons. The specimen was blood. Source of these receptors: a male donor with papillary thyroid cancer or a benign thyroid nodule (not recorded which). Some clones in this sample may be carry-over from other donors' samples. The CDR3 runs from the conserved cysteine through the conserved F or W. The D gene is left open where the match is weak. Expanded clones get a size class; other rows say once, few or many, or leave the size out.

D gene	V gene	clone size	J gene	CDR3 DNA	CDR3 protein
-	TRBV6-2/TRBV6-3	few	TRBJ2-6	TGTGCCAGCAGTTACGACAGCTCTGGGGCCAACGTCCTGACTTTC	CASSYDSSGANVLTF
-	TRBV29-1	many	TRBJ2-7	TGCAGCGTCTGGGGAAGTTCCTACGAGCAGTACTTC	CSVWGSSYEQYF
-	TRBV24-1	many	TRBJ2-3	TGTGCCACATCCCAGGGGGCCGGGGGGTGGAACACAGATACGCAGTATTTT	CATSQGAGGWNTDTQYF
-	TRBV13	-	TRBJ2-3	TGTGCCAGCAGCACCTGGACGAGGAGCACAGATACGCAGTATTTT	CASSTWTRSTDTQYF
-	TRBV28	few	TRBJ2-5	TGTGCCAGCAGTTTGCCGGGGGTCCAAGAGACCCAGTACTTC	CASSLPGVQETQYF
TRBD1	TRBV25-1	few	TRBJ1-2	TGTGCCAGCAGTGGTGGACAGGGAGTCTATGGCTACACCTTC	CASSGGQGVYGYTF
TRBD1	TRBV6-1	few	TRBJ2-2	TGTGCCAGCAGACGGACAGGGGGCACCGGGGAGCTGTTTTTT	CASRRTGGTGELFF
-	TRBV5-1	-	TRBJ2-3	TGCGCCAGCAGCTTGGGAGGGCTGGGAGATACGCAGTATTTT	CASSLGGLGDTQYF
-	TRBV19	-	TRBJ2-3	TGTGCCAGTAGTATGGACGGGTTGCCACCAGATACGCAGTATTTT	CASSMDGLPPDTQYF
-	TRBV9	many	TRBJ2-1	TGTGCCAGCAGCGCTTCAAAAAATGAGCAGTTCTTC	CASSASKNEQFF
TRBD1	TRBV19	many	TRBJ2-1	TGTGCCAGTAAGGGGGCTATCTACAATGAGCAGTTCTTC	CASKGAIYNEQFF
TRBD2	TRBV7-6	once	TRBJ2-3	TGTGCCAGCAGCTCCCTCGGACTAGCGGAAGCCAGCACAGATACGCAGTATTTT	CASSSLGLAEASTDTQYF
-	TRBV20-1	-	TRBJ1-2	TGCAGTGCTAGAGATGGCCGAGACTTCTATGGCTACACCTTC	CSARDGRDFYGYTF
-	TRBV25-1	many	TRBJ2-7	TGTGCCAGCAGTGGAACCACAAGGTCCCCCTACGAGCAGTACTTC	CASSGTTRSPYEQYF
-	TRBV6-1	-	TRBJ1-2	TGTGCCAGCAGTCCTACAGGGATCCTTGGTTGCTACACCTTC	CASSPTGILGCYTF
-	TRBV6-1	few	TRBJ1-1	TGTGCCACGACCTCACAGGGAACTGAAGCTTTCTTT	CATTSQGTEAFF
-	TRBV20-1	-	TRBJ2-7	TGCAGTGCGTGGCGACCCACCTACGAGCAGTACTTC	CSAWRPTYEQYF
-	TRBV7-2	medium-sized	TRBJ2-6	TGTGCCAGCAGCTTAGTGTTTGACAGGCGAACTGGGGCCAACGTCCTGACTTTC	CASSLVFDRRTGANVLTF